Each of the 3 T cell receptor beta chains below was sequenced from the same sample in a study of beta chain features in type 1 diabetes. What was sequenced were expressed TCRB transcripts, since all of the isolated RNA had been reverse transcribed. Profiling relied on immunoSEQ multiplex PCR, and the TCRdb table lists in-frame clones only, not all of them. Of about 260,000 clones in the sample, under 70% were seen once. Sequenced material: naive CD4+ T cells from blood. All receptors come from a man younger than 45 in good health.

Here the CDR3 DNA reads TGTGCCAGCAGCACCCTAGCGGGAAATGAGCAGTTCTTC. Translation gives CASSTLAGNEQFF. The chain couples TRBV7-2 to TRBJ2-1; TRBD2 aligns across 9 bases. The V gene's germline CDR1 is SGHTA and CDR2 FQGNSA. Germline trimming cut 5 bases from V and 7 bases from J; bases unmatched to any gene: 3. The CDR3 has 13 residues.

DNA of the CDR3: TGTGCCTGGGGCATACGAAGCTCCTACAATGAGCAGTTCTTC. This codes for CAWGIRSSYNEQFF. This chain connects TRBV30 to TRBJ2-1; no definite D call. Germline lookup yields CDR1 GTSNPN and CDR2 SVGIG (reference sequence). The ends were cut back, 5 bases at V and 0 bases at J, with 11 bases in the middle. The CDR3 totals 14 residues.

This clone showed up just a few times. The V gene is TRBV13, the J gene TRBJ1-6, with D uncertain. Germline V CDR1 and CDR2: PRHDT, FYEKMQ (reference sequence). V lost 7 bases to trimming and J lost 8 bases, with 9 bases between them. CDR3 length equals 12 residues. In nucleotides, the CDR3 is TGTGCCAGCAAGGATGCCTATTCACCCCTCCACTTT. This sequence encodes CASKDAYSPLHF. The full variable domain, in which reference TRBV13 and TRBJ1-6 provide the parts outside the CDR3, is AAGVIQSPRHLIKEKRETATLKCYPIPRHDTVYWYQQGPGQDPQFLISFYEKMQSDKGSIPDRFSAQQFSDYHSELNMSSLELGDSALYFCASKDAYSPLHFGNGTRLTVT.